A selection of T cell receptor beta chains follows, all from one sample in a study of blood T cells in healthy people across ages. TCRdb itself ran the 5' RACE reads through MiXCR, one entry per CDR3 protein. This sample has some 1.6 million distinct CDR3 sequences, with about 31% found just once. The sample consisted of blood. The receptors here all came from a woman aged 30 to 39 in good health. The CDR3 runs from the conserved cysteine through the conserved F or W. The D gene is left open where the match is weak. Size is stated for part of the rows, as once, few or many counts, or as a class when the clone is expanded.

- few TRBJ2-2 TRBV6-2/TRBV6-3 CASSYANTGELFF TGTGCCAGCAGTTACGCGAACACCGGGGAGCTGTTTTTT
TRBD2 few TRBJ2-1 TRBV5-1 CASSSTRAGVYNEQFF TGCGCCAGCAGCTCAACTAGGGCGGGAGTCTACAATGAGCAGTTCTTC
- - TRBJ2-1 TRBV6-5 CASNLILEGEQFF TGTGCCAGCAATCTGATTTTAGAGGGTGAGCAGTTCTTC
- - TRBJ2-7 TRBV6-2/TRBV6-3 CASRLDREASYEQYF TGTGCCAGCAGGCTTGACAGGGAGGCTTCCTACGAGCAGTACTTC
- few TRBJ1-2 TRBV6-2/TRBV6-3 CASSYPNYGQRLYGYTF TGTGCCAGCAGTTACCCAAACTACGGACAGCGTTTATATGGCTACACCTTC
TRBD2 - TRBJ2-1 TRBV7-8 CASSLEVLGGIAGGFYNEQFF TGTGCCAGCAGCTTAGAGGTCTTGGGGGGAATAGCGGGGGGTTTCTACAATGAGCAGTTCTTC
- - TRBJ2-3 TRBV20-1 CSAPPDSFTDTQYF TGCAGTGCCCCTCCGGACAGTTTCACAGATACGCAGTATTTT
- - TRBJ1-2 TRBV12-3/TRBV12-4 CTSSPGGGISLYGYTF TGTACCAGCAGCCCCGGGGGAGGTATTAGCCTATATGGCTACACCTTC
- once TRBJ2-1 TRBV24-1 CAIQTQGLRTHNEQFF TGTGCCATCCAGACTCAGGGACTTCGGACCCACAATGAGCAGTTCTTC
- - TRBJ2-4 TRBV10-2 CASAQDSHIQYF TGCGCCAGCGCCCAGGATAGTCACATTCAGTACTTC
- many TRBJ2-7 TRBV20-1 CSAPRTDYEQYF TGCAGTGCTCCACGGACGGATTACGAGCAGTACTTC
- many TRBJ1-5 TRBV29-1 CSVSRGFSGQPQHF TGCAGCGTTTCAAGGGGGTTTTCAGGTCAGCCCCAGCATTTT
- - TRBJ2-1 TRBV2 CASTPERYNEQFF TGTGCCAGCACTCCCGAGAGGTACAATGAGCAGTTCTTC
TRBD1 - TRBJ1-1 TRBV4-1 CASSQTTGTGRREAFF TGCGCCAGCAGCCAAACGACCGGGACAGGGCGTAGAGAAGCTTTCTTT
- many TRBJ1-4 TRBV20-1 CSALSGTPQREKLFF TGCAGTGCGCTGAGCGGGACACCCCAACGTGAAAAACTGTTTTTT
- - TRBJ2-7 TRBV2 CVSSEELLTYEQYF TGTGTCAGCAGTGAAGAACTCCTCACCTACGAGCAGTACTTC
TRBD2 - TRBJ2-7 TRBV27 CASSLLAGGDYEQYF TGTGCCAGCAGTTTACTAGCGGGAGGGGACTACGAGCAGTACTTC
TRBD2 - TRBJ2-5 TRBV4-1 CASSQVSAGGQETRYF TGCGCCAGCAGCCAAGTCTCGGCGGGGGGCCAAGAGACCCGGTACTTC
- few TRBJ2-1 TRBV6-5 CASSYSGYGEQFF TGTGCCAGCAGTTACTCTGGGTATGGTGAGCAGTTCTTC
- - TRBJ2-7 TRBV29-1 CSVGQVSSYEQYF TGCAGCGTTGGACAGGTGTCCTCCTACGAGCAGTACTTC
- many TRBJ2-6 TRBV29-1 CSVGVVSASGANVLTF TGCAGCGTTGGGGTCGTCAGCGCCTCTGGGGCCAACGTCCTGACTTTC
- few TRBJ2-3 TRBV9 CASSAEPSSGLSTDTQYF TGTGCCAGCAGCGCAGAGCCGTCGTCCGGGTTGAGCACAGATACGCAGTATTTT
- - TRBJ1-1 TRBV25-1 CASSTEAFF TGTGCCAGCAGCACTGAAGCTTTCTTT
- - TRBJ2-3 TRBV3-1 CASSYSFLGGTDTQYF TGTGCCAGCAGCTACAGCTTCCTGGGCGGCACAGATACGCAGTATTTT
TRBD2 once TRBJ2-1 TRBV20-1 CSAGLAGGSEQFF TGCAGTGCTGGGCTAGCGGGAGGCAGTGAGCAGTTCTTC
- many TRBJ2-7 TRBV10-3 CAISEDREVSEQYF TGTGCCATCAGTGAGGACAGGGAGGTTAGCGAGCAGTACTTC
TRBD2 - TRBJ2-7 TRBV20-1 CSARATSGNSYEQYF TGCAGTGCTAGAGCGACTAGCGGTAACTCCTACGAGCAGTACTTC
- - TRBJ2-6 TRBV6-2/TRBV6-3 CASSYQGGGGANVLTF TGTGCCAGCAGTTACCAAGGGGGTGGTGGGGCCAACGTCCTGACTTTC
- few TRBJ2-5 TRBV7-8 CASSLYMGQTQYF TGTGCCAGCAGCCTCTACATGGGACAGACCCAGTACTTC
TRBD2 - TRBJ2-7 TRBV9 CASSGFSGEQYF TGTGCCAGCAGCGGCTTTAGCGGGGAGCAGTACTTC
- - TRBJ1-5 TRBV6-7 CASSYSRPGGNQPQHF TGTGCCAGCAGTTACTCGAGGCCAGGGGGCAATCAGCCCCAGCATTTT
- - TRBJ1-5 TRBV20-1 CSANPLRGLLYSNQPQHF TGCAGTGCTAACCCCCTTCGGGGACTCCTTTATAGCAATCAGCCCCAGCATTTT
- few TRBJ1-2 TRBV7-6 CASSPSGGLGPKGGYTF TGTGCCAGCAGCCCTAGTGGGGGGCTCGGACCCAAAGGTGGCTACACCTTC
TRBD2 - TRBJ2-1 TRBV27 CASSSLAGPTHNEQFF TGTGCCAGCAGTTCTCTAGCGGGGCCGACCCACAATGAGCAGTTCTTC
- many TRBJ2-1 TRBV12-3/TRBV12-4 CASSFRGPIDEQFF TGTGCCAGCAGTTTCAGGGGCCCAATTGATGAGCAGTTCTTC
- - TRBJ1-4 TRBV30 CAWSPTRGGGGKLFF TGTGCCTGGAGTCCAACGAGGGGGGGTGGCGGAAAACTGTTTTTT
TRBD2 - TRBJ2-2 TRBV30 CAWSRREGGELFF TGTGCCTGGAGTCGCCGGGAGGGCGGGGAGCTGTTTTTT
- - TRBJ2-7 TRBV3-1 CASSQESDSTYNEQYF TGTGCCAGCAGCCAAGAATCGGACAGTACCTACAATGAGCAGTACTTC
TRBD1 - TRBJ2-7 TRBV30 CAWSARDRNYEQYF TGTGCCTGGAGTGCAAGGGACAGGAACTACGAGCAGTACTTC
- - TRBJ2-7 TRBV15 CATSRDLGQASYEQYF TGTGCCACCAGCAGAGACTTGGGGCAGGCTTCCTACGAGCAGTACTTC
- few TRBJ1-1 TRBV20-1 CSARVSGRNTEAFF TGCAGTGCTAGAGTATCAGGGAGGAACACTGAAGCTTTCTTT
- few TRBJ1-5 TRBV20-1 CSARGSNQPQHF TGCAGTGCTCGGGGGAGCAATCAGCCCCAGCATTTT
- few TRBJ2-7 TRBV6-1 CASSGAWTDAYEQYF TGTGCCAGCAGTGGCGCATGGACGGATGCCTACGAGCAGTACTTC
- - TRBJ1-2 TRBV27 CASSFLTGLTTSNYDYTF TGTGCCAGCAGTTTTTTAACGGGCCTAACCACCTCTAACTATGACTACACCTTC
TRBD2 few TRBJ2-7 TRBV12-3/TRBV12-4 CASKAGGGSYEQYF TGTGCCAGCAAAGCGGGAGGGGGCTCCTACGAGCAGTACTTC
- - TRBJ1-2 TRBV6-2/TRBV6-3 CASSINKATPNYCYTF TGTGCCAGCAGTATAAACAAAGCGACACCTAACTATTGCTACACCTTC
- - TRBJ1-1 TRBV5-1 CASSLMRNTEAFF TGCGCCAGCAGCTTGATGCGAAATACTGAAGCTTTCTTT
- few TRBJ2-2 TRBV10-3 CAISLLGQGDTGELFF TGTGCCATCAGCTTACTAGGACAAGGGGACACCGGGGAGCTGTTTTTT
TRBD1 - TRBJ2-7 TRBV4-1 CASSHGTGGYGQYF TGCGCCAGCAGCCATGGGACAGGGGGCTACGGGCAGTACTTC
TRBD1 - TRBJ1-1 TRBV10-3 CAIRRTGGSSTEAFF TGTGCCATCAGGAGGACAGGGGGATCCTCCACTGAAGCTTTCTTT
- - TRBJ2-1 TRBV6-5 CASSYSTGIGNEQFF TGTGCCAGCAGTTACTCTACAGGGATTGGCAATGAGCAGTTCTTC
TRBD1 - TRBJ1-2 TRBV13 CASSFGQAGYGYTF TGTGCCAGCAGCTTCGGACAGGCGGGCTATGGCTACACCTTC
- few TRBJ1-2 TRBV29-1 CSVGVLANYGYTF TGCAGCGTTGGGGTCCTAGCTAACTATGGCTACACCTTC
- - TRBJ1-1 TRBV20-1 CRAKVGDTEAFF TGCAGGGCTAAGGTTGGGGACACTGAAGCTTTCTTT
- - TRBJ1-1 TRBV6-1 CASSEAPVGNTEAFF TGTGCCAGCAGTGAAGCCCCAGTGGGGAACACTGAAGCTTTCTTT
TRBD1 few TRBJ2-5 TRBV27 CASSPGRDRGQETQYF TGTGCCAGCAGTCCAGGCCGGGACAGGGGTCAAGAGACCCAGTACTTC
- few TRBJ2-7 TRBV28 CASSPLWSPTYEQYF TGTGCCAGCAGTCCCTTATGGTCTCCGACCTACGAGCAGTACTTC
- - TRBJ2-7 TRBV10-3 CAISESGSFGEQYF TGTGCCATCAGTGAGTCCGGCTCCTTCGGGGAGCAGTACTTC
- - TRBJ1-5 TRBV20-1 CSARDLKDSNQPQHF TGCAGTGCTAGGGATCTTAAAGATAGCAATCAGCCCCAGCATTTT